This entry is about one T cell receptor (beta chain). This sample was included in a study of radiation and T cells in renal cell carcinoma. The V end was cut by 3 bases, the J end by 4 bases, with 7 bases between. The CDR3 runs to 13 residues. CDR1 and CDR2 from the germline V gene are LNHDA and SQIVND (reference sequence). Profiling relied on immunoSEQ multiplex PCR, and the TCRdb table lists in-frame clones only, not all of them. This sample carries under 200,000 clones, roughly 90% of them seen once, and the ten largest clones take around 10%. The time point is: blood 4 weeks post-SBRT, at nephrectomy. Regarding treatment: 15 Gy SBRT to primary tumor, nephrectomy 4 weeks later. Nephrectomy followed 15 Gy stereotactic body radiation by 4 weeks.

The origin of this receptor is a woman aged 50 to 60 with renal cell carcinoma. The chain couples TRBV19 to TRBJ2-1; D unclear. Sample: blood, taken from a patient whose treatment included radiotherapy and nephrectomy. In DNA, the CDR3 is TGTGCCAGTAGTATCCTCGGTTACAATGAGCAGTTCTTC. Protein: CASSILGYNEQFF.